This T cell receptor beta chain was found in a study of shared clonotypes between healthy human individuals. This clone occurred once. Clones were read by immunoSEQ multiplex PCR, and TCRdb kept only the in-frame ones, dropping some. In the table there are about 580,000 clones, roughly 98% of which are singletons. CDR1 and CDR2 (germline): SGHRS, YFSETQ. V lost 0 bases, J lost 8 bases, and 3 bases stayed unmatched. The CDR3 length is 15 residues. Naive CD8 populations comprised CD45RO-negative cells positively selected for CCR7, excluding terminally differentiated effector memory CD45RA+ cells. The chain joins TRBV5-1 to TRBJ2-1, with 12 bases fitting TRBD2. This receptor was identified in a man aged 25 to 40 in good health. Sequencing was performed on naive CD8+ T cells sorted from blood. In DNA, the CDR3 is TGCGCCAGCAGCTTGGCACTAGCGGGAGGATATGAGCAGTTCTTC. It codes for CASSLALAGGYEQFF.